Sequencing of this T cell receptor beta chain was carried out in a study of radiotherapy plus CTLA-4 blockade in lung cancer. The CDR3 consists of 17 residues. Deletions cut 8 bases from V and 0 bases from J, with 19 bases between. CDR1 is MDHEN, CDR2 SYDVKM, per germline. The data were produced by immunoSEQ multiplex PCR, yet TCRdb's version contains in-frame clones alone and is incomplete. Altogether about 80,000 clones are present, about 88% being singletons, with the ten largest covering 0.85% to 0.95%. The TCR comes from a human donor with non-small cell lung cancer who had stable disease on radiotherapy plus ipilimumab. The gene calls are TRBV28 and TRBJ1-4; tentatively, D is TRBD1 (6 bases). Specimen: peripheral blood, collected from a patient treated with radiotherapy plus ipilimumab. CDR3 nucleotide sequence: TGTGCCAGCGTGGGAGGACAGATATATGCAACTAATGAAAAACTGTTTTTT. Translated, it gives CASVGGQIYATNEKLFF.